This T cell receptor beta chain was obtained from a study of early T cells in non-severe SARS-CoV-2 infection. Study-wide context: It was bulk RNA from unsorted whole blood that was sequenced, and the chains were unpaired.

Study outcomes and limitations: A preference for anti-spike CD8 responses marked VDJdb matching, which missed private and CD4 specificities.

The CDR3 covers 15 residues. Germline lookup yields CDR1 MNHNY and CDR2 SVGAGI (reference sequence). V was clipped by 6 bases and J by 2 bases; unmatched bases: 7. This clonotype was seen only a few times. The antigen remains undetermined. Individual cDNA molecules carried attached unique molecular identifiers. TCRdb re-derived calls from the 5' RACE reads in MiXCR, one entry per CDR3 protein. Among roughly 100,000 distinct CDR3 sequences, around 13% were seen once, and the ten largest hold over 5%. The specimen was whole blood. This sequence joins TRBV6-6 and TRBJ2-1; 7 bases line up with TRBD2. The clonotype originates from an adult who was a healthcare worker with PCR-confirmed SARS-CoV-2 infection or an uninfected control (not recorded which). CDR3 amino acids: CASSPNRGAYNEQFF. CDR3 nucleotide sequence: TGTGCCAGCAGCCCTAATCGGGGGGCCTACAATGAGCAGTTCTTC.